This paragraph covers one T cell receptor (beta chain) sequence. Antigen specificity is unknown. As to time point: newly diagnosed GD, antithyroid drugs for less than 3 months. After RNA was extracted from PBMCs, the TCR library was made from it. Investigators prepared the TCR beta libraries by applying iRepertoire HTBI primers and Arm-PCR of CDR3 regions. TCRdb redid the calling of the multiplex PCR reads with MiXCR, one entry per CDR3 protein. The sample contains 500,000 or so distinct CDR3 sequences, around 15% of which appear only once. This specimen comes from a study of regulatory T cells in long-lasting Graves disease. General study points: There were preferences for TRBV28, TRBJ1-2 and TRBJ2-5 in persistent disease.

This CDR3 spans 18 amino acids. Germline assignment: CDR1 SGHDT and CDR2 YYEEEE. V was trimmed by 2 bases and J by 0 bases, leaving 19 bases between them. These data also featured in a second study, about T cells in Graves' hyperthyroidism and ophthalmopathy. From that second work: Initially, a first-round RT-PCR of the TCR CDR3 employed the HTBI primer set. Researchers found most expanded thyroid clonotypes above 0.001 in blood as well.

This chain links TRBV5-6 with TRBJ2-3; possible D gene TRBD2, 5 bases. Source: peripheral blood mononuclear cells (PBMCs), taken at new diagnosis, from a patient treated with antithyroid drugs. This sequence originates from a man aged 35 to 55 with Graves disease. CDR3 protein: CASSFTLGAETSTDTQYF. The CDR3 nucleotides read TGTGCCAGCAGCTTTACGTTGGGAGCCGAAACTAGCACAGATACGCAGTATTTT.